This is a list of T cell receptor beta chains from one sample in a study of T cell responses to AZD1222 COVID-19 vaccine. This table comes from immunoSEQ multiplex PCR, and its TCRdb copy is limited to in-frame clones, with some not included. The sample includes about 160,000 clones, approximately 90% of them seen just once. Material: peripheral blood, obtained on day 0 of AZD1222 vaccination. The receptors here all came from an adult in good health. The CDR3 runs from the conserved cysteine through the conserved F or W. Each record gives: D gene, CDR3 length, J gene, clone size, V gene, CDR3 protein, CDR3 DNA. The D gene is left open where the match is weak. Expanded clones get a size class; other rows say once, few or many, or leave the size out.

NA | 12 | TRBJ1-3 | NA | TRBV7-2 | CASSRSGNTIYF | TGTGCCAGCAGCCGCTCTGGAAACACCATATATTTT
NA | 16 | TRBJ1-3 | NA | TRBV28 | CASSLYQGLGGNTIYF | TGTGCCAGCAGTTTATATCAGGGGCTCGGCGGAAACACCATATATTTT
NA | 14 | TRBJ2-3 | NA | TRBV5-1 | CASSLGTPPNTQYF | TGCGCCAGCAGCTTGGGGACGCCTCCGAATACGCAGTATTTT
NA | 14 | TRBJ1-1 | NA | TRBV25-1 | CASSWGADNTEAFF | TGTGCCAGCAGTTGGGGGGCCGACAACACTGAAGCTTTCTTT
NA | 12 | TRBJ2-5 | NA | TRBV7-9 | CASSGTRETQYF | TGTGCCAGCAGCGGGACCCGAGAGACCCAGTACTTC
NA | 14 | TRBJ1-5 | NA | TRBV6-5 | CASRASISNQPQHF | TGTGCCAGCAGGGCCAGCATTAGCAATCAGCCCCAGCATTTT
NA | 13 | TRBJ1-3 | NA | TRBV7-2 | CASSRTSGNTIYF | TGTGCCAGCAGCCGGACCTCTGGAAACACCATATATTTT
NA | 13 | TRBJ1-2 | NA | TRBV7-9 | CASSPTSGVGYTF | TGTGCCAGCAGCCCAACTTCTGGGGTTGGCTACACCTTC
NA | 14 | TRBJ2-5 | NA | TRBV15 | CATSKRGPEETQYF | TGTGCCACCAGCAAAAGGGGACCCGAAGAGACCCAGTACTTC
NA | 16 | TRBJ1-2 | NA | TRBV19 | CASSRGRQDMLDGYTF | TGTGCCAGTAGTAGAGGGAGGCAGGACATGCTGGATGGCTACACCTTC
NA | 19 | TRBJ1-4 | NA | TRBV11-3 | CASSLVISGRTPTNEKLFF | TGTGCCAGCAGCTTAGTTATATCCGGCAGGACCCCAACTAATGAAAAACTGTTTTTT
TRBD2 | 16 | TRBJ2-3 | NA | TRBV7-8 | CASSRLAGYLTDTQYF | TGTGCCAGCAGCCGACTAGCGGGGTACCTCACAGATACGCAGTATTTT
NA | 13 | TRBJ2-5 | NA | TRBV24-1 | CATSDGSRGTQYF | TGTGCCACCAGTGATGGCTCTCGAGGGACCCAGTACTTC
TRBD1 | 17 | TRBJ2-7 | NA | TRBV14 | CASSQFSMGQGSYEQYF | TGTGCCAGCAGCCAATTCTCAATGGGACAGGGTTCCTACGAGCAGTACTTC
NA | 14 | TRBJ2-7 | NA | TRBV5-1 | CASSPAGAPYEQYF | TGCGCCAGCAGCCCGGCAGGGGCTCCCTACGAGCAGTACTTC
TRBD2 | 15 | TRBJ2-7 | NA | TRBV6-2/TRBV6-3 | CASSQTSGRLYEQYF | TGTGCCAGCAGCCAGACTAGCGGGAGGCTCTACGAGCAGTACTTC
NA | 13 | TRBJ2-3 | once | TRBV12-3/TRBV12-4 | CASSPRTQSAQYF | TGTGCCAGCAGTCCCAGGACCCAGTCTGCGCAGTATTTT
NA | 11 | TRBJ2-2 | once | TRBV11-3 | CASTPTGELFF | TGTGCCAGCACCCCTACCGGGGAGCTGTTTTTT
TRBD1 | 17 | TRBJ1-3 | NA | TRBV11-2 | CASSLRWTGGTGNTIYF | TGTGCCAGCAGCTTACGCTGGACAGGGGGTACTGGAAACACCATATATTTT
TRBD2 | 15 | TRBJ2-5 | NA | TRBV5-1 | CASSLGTRTGETQYF | TGCGCCAGCAGCTTGGGGACTAGGACGGGGGAGACCCAGTACTTC
NA | 15 | TRBJ1-3 | NA | TRBV5-1 | CASSFVSGAGNTIYF | TGCGCCAGCAGCTTCGTCTCGGGTGCTGGAAACACCATATATTTT
TRBD1 | 15 | TRBJ2-7 | NA | TRBV9 | CASSAGQGVPYEQYF | TGTGCCAGCAGCGCTGGACAGGGCGTACCCTACGAGCAGTACTTC
NA | 14 | TRBJ2-5 | NA | TRBV5-1 | CASSLGRGQETQYF | TGCGCCAGCAGCTTGGGTAGGGGCCAAGAGACCCAGTACTTC
TRBD2 | 16 | TRBJ2-4 | NA | TRBV29-1 | CSVGGASGRSRNIQYF | TGCAGCGTTGGGGGTGCTAGCGGGAGATCGCGGAACATTCAGTACTTC
TRBD1 | 17 | TRBJ1-5 | NA | TRBV18 | CASSLGGSSGSNQPQHF | TGTGCCAGCTCCCTAGGGGGCAGCTCAGGTAGCAATCAGCCCCAGCATTTT
TRBD2 | 16 | TRBJ2-5 | NA | TRBV5-1 | CASTLSGTSGEETQYF | TGCGCCAGCACACTCTCCGGGACTAGCGGGGAAGAGACCCAGTACTTC
NA | 14 | TRBJ1-5 | NA | TRBV24-1 | CATGRFFGNQPQHF | TGTGCCACCGGGCGATTTTTCGGCAATCAGCCCCAGCATTTT
NA | 12 | TRBJ2-3 | NA | TRBV11-2 | CASRRETDTQYF | TGTGCCAGCAGGCGCGAAACAGATACGCAGTATTTT
NA | 13 | TRBJ1-5 | many | TRBV11-2 | CASSLGADQPQHF | TGTGCCAGCAGCTTAGGTGCGGATCAGCCCCAGCATTTT
NA | 16 | TRBJ2-3 | NA | TRBV7-6 | CASSPPRRSSTDTQYF | TGTGCCAGCAGCCCCCCACGCAGGTCTAGCACAGATACGCAGTATTTT
NA | 11 | TRBJ2-7 | NA | TRBV12-3/TRBV12-4 | CASRGPGEQYF | TGTGCCAGCAGGGGGCCAGGGGAGCAGTACTTC
NA | 14 | TRBJ1-5 | NA | TRBV7-2 | CASSLQGSNQPQHF | TGTGCCAGCAGCCTCCAGGGTAGCAATCAGCCCCAGCATTTT
NA | 16 | TRBJ2-5 | NA | TRBV21-1 | CASSKDSGPLQETQYF | TGTGCCAGCAGCAAAGACTCGGGACCGCTCCAAGAGACCCAGTACTTC
NA | 11 | TRBJ2-5 | NA | TRBV28 | CASSPGRTQYF | TGTGCCAGCAGTCCAGGGAGAACCCAGTACTTC
NA | 14 | TRBJ1-1 | NA | TRBV5-1 | CASNPGRLNTEAFF | TGCGCCAGTAATCCGGGACGGTTGAACACTGAAGCTTTCTTT
TRBD1 | 14 | TRBJ1-3 | NA | TRBV6-5 | CASTGQGGRNTIYF | TGTGCCAGCACCGGACAGGGGGGAAGAAACACCATATATTTT
TRBD2 | 16 | TRBJ2-5 | NA | TRBV5-1 | CASSSMGLAGAETQYF | TGCGCCAGCAGCTCCATGGGGCTAGCGGGAGCAGAGACCCAGTACTTC